The T cell receptor beta chain under discussion was sequenced for a study of T cell repertoires in cytomegalovirus infection. Across the study: Both CMV infection and a matching HLA type were indicated by public TCR beta signatures.

This clonotype was seen many times. The antigen remains undetermined. Each CDR3 protein is one row after TCRdb ran MiXCR on the reads. In the table there are approximately 390,000 distinct CDR3 sequences, approximately 35% of which are singletons. This CDR3 has 16 amino acids. Looked up from germline, CDR1 is SGHTA and CDR2 is FQGNSA. Trimming at V came to 1 base and at J to 0 bases, leaving 0 bases not matched to a gene. The chain couples TRBV7-2 to TRBJ2-5; 12 bases align to TRBD1. The specimen comprised cultured PBMCs, sampled from culture after CMV antigen stimulation. This TCR came from a human donor in good health (CMV status not recorded). Some clones in this sample may be carry-over from other donors' samples. The CDR3 nucleotides are TGTGCCAGCAGCTTAGGGGACAGGGGGCACCAAGAGACCCAGTACTTC. Its protein is CASSLGDRGHQETQYF.